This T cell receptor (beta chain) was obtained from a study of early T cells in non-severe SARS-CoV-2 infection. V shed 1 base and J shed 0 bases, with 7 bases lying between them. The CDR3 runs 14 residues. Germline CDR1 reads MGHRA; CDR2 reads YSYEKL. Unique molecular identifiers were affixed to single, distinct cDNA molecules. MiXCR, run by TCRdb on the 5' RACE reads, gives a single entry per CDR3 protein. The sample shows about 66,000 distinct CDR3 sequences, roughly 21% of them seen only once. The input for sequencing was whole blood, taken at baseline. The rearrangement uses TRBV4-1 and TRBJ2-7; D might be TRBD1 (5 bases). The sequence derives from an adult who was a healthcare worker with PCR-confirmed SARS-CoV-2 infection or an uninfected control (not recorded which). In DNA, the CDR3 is TGCGCCAGCAGCCAAGTACAGGTCTCCTACGAGCAGTACTTC. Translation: CASSQVQVSYEQYF.